The entry below describes one T cell receptor (beta chain). What it binds is unknown. This entry comes from a study of cytomegalovirus exposure and HLA in healthy donors. The study's findings and limits: As immune exposure information, only CMV serostatus was available. The study flagged 150 to 200 TCR beta chains as cytomegalovirus-associated.

Both 60 Vbeta primers and 13 Jbeta primers went into the PCR. Profiling relied on immunoSEQ multiplex PCR, and the TCRdb table lists in-frame clones only, not all of them. The sample consists of about 160,000 clones, over 80% of them appearing once. Sample: PBMCs. This clonotype originated in a girl between 10 and 17 years old in good health and CMV-seropositive.

In nucleotides, the CDR3 is TGTGCCAGTAGTGACAGGGGAAGAGGGAACACTGAAGCTTTCTTT. This sequence encodes CASSDRGRGNTEAFF. The chain recombines TRBV19 with TRBJ1-1, with 8 nucleotides matching TRBD1. Looked up from germline, CDR1 is LNHDA and CDR2 is SQIVND (reference sequence). V was clipped by 5 bases and J by 1 base; unmatched bases: 6. This CDR3 is 15 amino acids long. The full variable domain, in which reference TRBV19 and TRBJ1-1 provide the parts outside the CDR3, is DGGITQSPKYLFRKEGQNVTLSCEQNLNHDAMYWYRQDPGQGLRLIYYSQIVNDFQKGDIAEGYSVSREKKESFPLTVTSAQKNPTAFYLCASSDRGRGNTEAFFGQGTRLTVV.